These 29 T cell receptor beta chains came from one sample sequenced in a study of cytomegalovirus exposure and HLA in healthy donors. Both 60 Vbeta primers and 13 Jbeta primers went into the PCR. TCRdb keeps only in-frame clones here, not all; method: immunoSEQ multiplex PCR. Among approximately 180,000 clones, roughly 81% were seen once, and the ten largest hold around 5%. Input material: PBMCs. All receptors derive from a girl aged 10 to 17 in good health and CMV-seropositive.

Note on this clone: Other DNA sequences in the sample encode the same CDR3. The chain has TRBV5-1 and TRBJ2-3; a weak D match, TRBD1 (5 bases). This CDR3 has 13 residues. Trimming cost V 0 bases and J 4 bases, with 6 bases left between them. Germline CDR1 is SGHRS and CDR2 is YFSETQ. The CDR3 loop is CASSLGGPDTQYF. As DNA, the CDR3 is TGCGCCAGCAGCTTGGGGGGCCCAGATACGCAGTATTTT.

The genes are TRBV6-1 and TRBJ1-5, with D unclear. V dropped 6 bases and J dropped 3 bases, with 9 bases sitting between them. The CDR3 is 13 residues long. CDR1 is MNHNS and CDR2 is SASEGT in the germline V gene. CDR3 in DNA: TGTGCCAGCAGCCAGGCAAACAATCAGCCCCAGCATTTT. Translating gives CASSQANNQPQHF.

The CDR3 DNA sequence: TGTGCCAGTAGTATTTGGCACGGCCCTTGGGACACATTAAACTATGGCTACACCTTC. This codes for CASSIWHGPWDTLNYGYTF. This chain joins TRBV19 and TRBJ1-2; a possible D gene is TRBD1 (6 bases). Trimming shortened V by 3 bases and J by 2 bases, and 25 bases separated the two germline ends. CDR1 is LNHDA and CDR2 is SQIVND in the germline V gene (reference sequence). The CDR3 has 19 residues. The full variable domain, its missing parts supplied by reference TRBV19 and TRBJ1-2, is DGGITQSPKYLFRKEGQNVTLSCEQNLNHDAMYWYRQDPGQGLRLIYYSQIVNDFQKGDIAEGYSVSREKKESFPLTVTSAQKNPTAFYLCASSIWHGPWDTLNYGYTFGSGTRLTVV.

Comments on this clone: The same CDR3 is also encoded by other DNA sequences in this sample. The V gene is TRBV28, the J gene TRBJ2-1; 9 nucleotides agree with TRBD1. V lost 5 bases, J lost 4 bases, and 6 bases stayed unmatched. The length of the CDR3 is 15 residues. Germline V gives CDR1 MDHEN, CDR2 SYDVKM. CDR3 region: CASSAPGQGYNEQFF. The CDR3 DNA sequence: TGTGCCAGCAGTGCTCCGGGACAGGGATACAATGAGCAGTTCTTC. The variable domain in full, completed from reference TRBV28 and TRBJ2-1, reads DVKVTQSSRYLVKRTGEKVFLECVQDMDHENMFWYRQDPGLGLRLIYFSYDVKMKEKGDIPEGYSVSREKKERFSLILESASTNQTSMYLCASSAPGQGYNEQFFGPGTRLTVL.

This clone appeared a few times. The rearrangement links TRBV7-3 to TRBJ1-1, with no clear D. V lost 5 bases and J 1 base, leaving 8 bases between the germline ends. This CDR3 contains 13 residues. Germline V gene sequence: CDR1 SGHTA, CDR2 FQGTGA. The CDR3 coding sequence is TGTGCCAGCAGCGTTACCGGGAACACTGAAGCTTTCTTT. The encoded protein is CASSVTGNTEAFF.

Worth noting for this clone: Other DNA sequences in the same sample also yield this CDR3. CDR3 sequence reads: CAWSVRQTALGGYTF. DNA for the CDR3: TGTGCCTGGAGTGTAAGACAGACGGCTTTAGGCGGCTACACCTTC. This rearrangement joins TRBV30 to TRBJ1-2, with D possibly matching TRBD1 (5 bases). The length of the CDR3 is 15 residues. CDR1 GTSNPN and CDR2 SVGIG come from the germline V gene (reference sequence). Trimming shortened V by 0 bases and J by 8 bases, and 19 bases separated the two germline ends.

V is TRBV4-1 and J is TRBJ1-1, with 9 bases aligning to TRBD1. Germline V gene sequence: CDR1 MGHRA, CDR2 YSYEKL. V trimming: 5 bases; J trimming: 4 bases; junction bases outside the gene matches: 5. The CDR3 has 14 residues. CDR3 loop: CASSVGQGGTEAFF. The CDR3 region has the DNA TGCGCCAGCAGCGTGGGACAGGGTGGCACTGAAGCTTTCTTT.

CDR3 region: CASSFLTGGYTF. The CDR3 coding sequence is TGTGCCAGCAGTTTTTTGACAGGCGGCTACACCTTC. The gene calls are TRBV28 and TRBJ1-2, with a possible D match to TRBD1 (6 bases). The V end was cut by 3 bases, the J end by 8 bases, with 10 bases between. The CDR3 has 12 residues. Per germline, CDR1 MDHEN and CDR2 SYDVKM.

J is TRBJ2-1 and V is TRBV12-5; 8 nucleotides agree with TRBD1. From germline, CDR1 is LGHNT and CDR2 FRNRAP. The CDR3 sequence is 17 residues long. Losses at the gene ends were 3 bases for V and 4 bases for J; bases not matched to a gene: 11. CDR3 sequence (DNA): TGTGCTAGTGGTTTCCAAAATTCAGGGGGCCTTTACAATGAGCAGTTCTTC. This gives the protein CASGFQNSGGLYNEQFF.

This chain joins TRBV19 and TRBJ1-1; TRBD1 might be the D (6 bases). CDR1 is LNHDA, CDR2 SQIVND, per germline (reference sequence). CDR3 length: 15 residues. V shed 3 bases and J shed 3 bases, with 14 bases lying between them. CDR3 sequence (DNA): TGTGCCAGTAGTATTGGCAGGGGCTCTTACACTGAAGCTTTCTTT. Its protein product is CASSIGRGSYTEAFF. Supplemented by reference TRBV19 and TRBJ1-1, the full variable domain reads DGGITQSPKYLFRKEGQNVTLSCEQNLNHDAMYWYRQDPGQGLRLIYYSQIVNDFQKGDIAEGYSVSREKKESFPLTVTSAQKNPTAFYLCASSIGRGSYTEAFFGQGTRLTVV.

As DNA, the CDR3 is TGCGCCAGCAGCTCAAAAGGGGGCACAGATACGCAGTATTTT. It codes for CASSSKGGTDTQYF. This chain connects TRBV5-1 to TRBJ2-3; maybe TRBD1 (5 bases). The CDR3 has 14 residues. Trimming cost V 3 bases and J 1 base, with 9 bases left between them. Germline V lookup: CDR1 SGHRS, CDR2 YFSETQ.

The chain combines TRBV10-1 with TRBJ2-1; D may be TRBD1 (5 bases). Germline V gene lookup returns CDR1 WNHNN and CDR2 SYGVQD (reference sequence). V lost 4 bases and J 0 bases, leaving 13 bases between the germline ends. This CDR3 has 16 residues. CDR3 region: CASSVDSQSSYNEQFF. In nucleotides, the CDR3 is TGCGCCAGCAGTGTAGACAGCCAAAGCTCCTACAATGAGCAGTTCTTC.

The chain couples TRBV12-5 to TRBJ1-5; TRBD1 might be the D (6 bases). Trimming took 6 bases from V and 3 from J, leaving 15 bases between them. The germline V gene has CDR1 LGHNT and CDR2 FRNRAP. CDR3 size: 15 residues. The CDR3 loop reads CASGVGQGTNQPQHF. The CDR3 DNA sequence: TGTGCTAGTGGCGTGGGGCAGGGGACCAATCAGCCCCAGCATTTT.

This clone showed up just once. The chain carries TRBV9 and TRBJ2-3, with 8 positions matching TRBD2. Germline values: CDR1 SGDLS, CDR2 YYNGEE. This CDR3 is 15 amino acids long. Trimming removed 2 bases from V and 1 base from J; junction bases left unmatched: 3. The CDR3 reads CASSVGGGRTDTQYF. Here the CDR3 DNA reads TGTGCCAGCAGCGTCGGCGGGGGGCGCACAGATACGCAGTATTTT.

The genes are TRBV6-6 and TRBJ1-1; TRBD1 aligns across 9 bases. The V and J ends lost 5 bases and 6 bases, in that order; junction bases with no gene match: 7. From germline, CDR1 is MNHNY and CDR2 SVGAGI (reference sequence). There are 14 residues in the CDR3. CDR3 nucleotide sequence: TGTGCCAGCAGTCTTAGGGGACAGGGCCCTGAAGCTTTCTTT. Amino acids: CASSLRGQGPEAFF.

The genes are TRBV7-9 and TRBJ2-5, with 11 bases aligning to TRBD2. V shed 5 bases, J shed 1 base, and the junction held 3 bases outside the gene matches. CDR3 length equals 15 residues. Germline values: CDR1 SEHNR, CDR2 FQNEAQ (reference sequence). The chain's CDR3 is CASSTSGGSQETQYF. The DNA for the CDR3 is TGTGCCAGCAGCACTAGCGGGGGATCCCAAGAGACCCAGTACTTC.

V and J are TRBV7-2 and TRBJ2-2; 10 nucleotides align to TRBD2. This CDR3 contains 17 residues. With 1 base clipped from V and 4 bases from J, the junction kept 6 bases outside the gene matches. The germline V gene encodes CDR1 SGHTA and CDR2 FQGNSA. CDR3 in DNA: TGTGCCAGCAGCTTAGAGGGCCTAGCGGGGGTCACCGGGGAGCTGTTTTTT. Translated, it gives CASSLEGLAGVTGELFF.

This chain joins TRBV6-1 and TRBJ2-2, with D perhaps matching TRBD1 (5 bases). CDR3 size: 14 residues. Germline V lookup: CDR1 MNHNS, CDR2 SASEGT. Trimming removed 1 base at V and 6 bases at J, with 9 bases between. CDR3 sequence (DNA): TGTGCCAGCAGTGAAGGGGGCAGTCCCGGGGAGCTGTTTTTT. It is translated as CASSEGGSPGELFF.

The chain joins TRBV9 to TRBJ1-2; 9 bases agree with TRBD1. V gave up 4 bases and J gave up 4 bases; unmatched junction bases: 14. The germline V gene has CDR1 SGDLS and CDR2 YYNGEE. The CDR3 is made up of 17 amino acids. The CDR3 reads CASSPRERQGGGYGYTF. The CDR3 region has the DNA TGTGCCAGCAGCCCCCGAGAACGACAGGGGGGAGGCTATGGCTACACCTTC.

V gene TRBV30 combines with J gene TRBJ1-1, with D tentatively TRBD1 (6 bases). Trimming removed 7 bases at V and 3 bases at J, with 21 bases between. There are 15 residues in the CDR3. Germline CDR1 is GTSNPN and CDR2 is SVGIG (reference sequence). CDR3 sequence (DNA): TGTGCCTCAATCCACAGGGCCTGGGTGCACACTGAAGCTTTCTTT. Translated, it gives CASIHRAWVHTEAFF.

The CDR3 DNA is TGTGCCAGCAGCTTCTTCGGAGAGACCCAGTACTTC. Protein: CASSFFGETQYF. The rearrangement joins TRBV13 to TRBJ2-5; unclear D gene. V lost 3 bases to trimming and J lost 4 bases, with 6 bases between them. Germline lookup yields CDR1 PRHDT and CDR2 FYEKMQ (reference sequence). This CDR3 has 12 amino acids.

Note on this clone: This same CDR3 is encoded by further DNA sequences in the sample. The chain couples TRBV12-5 to TRBJ1-1, with 7 bases aligning to TRBD1. The CDR3 is 13 amino acids. Germline assignment: CDR1 LGHNT and CDR2 FRNRAP. After removal of 1 base from V and 4 bases from J, the junction contained 0 bases not matched to a gene. Written as DNA, the CDR3 is TGTGCTAGTGGTTTGGACAGGGGCACTGAAGCTTTCTTT. It encodes CASGLDRGTEAFF.

This clone has just a few counts. The J gene is TRBJ1-1, the V gene TRBV4-1; D gene ambiguous. This CDR3 contains 13 residues. The V and J ends lost 1 base and 7 bases respectively, with 10 bases between them. Germline values: CDR1 MGHRA, CDR2 YSYEKL. The CDR3 region is CASSQGALYEAFF. CDR3 bases: TGCGCCAGCAGCCAAGGGGCCCTTTATGAAGCTTTCTTT.

This sequence joins TRBV5-1 and TRBJ1-1; TRBD1 might be the D (5 bases). Germline CDR1 and CDR2: SGHRS and YFSETQ. V was trimmed by 2 bases and J by 4 bases, leaving 15 bases between them. The CDR3 extends over 15 amino acids. The CDR3 DNA reads as TGCGCCAGCAGCTTAACAGCTGGGGGGAGCACTGAAGCTTTCTTT. Residues: CASSLTAGGSTEAFF.

This clone was detected only a few times. CDR3 coding DNA: TGTGCCAGCAGTTATGGACAGGGCGCCGCCAATGAGCAGTTCTTC. As protein: CASSYGQGAANEQFF. The chain combines TRBV6-5 with TRBJ2-1, with 8 nucleotides matching TRBD1. The CDR3 runs 15 residues. The junction had 7 bases not matched to a gene; V was cut back by 3 bases and J by 6 bases. In germline, CDR1 is MNHEY, CDR2 SVGAGI.

The chain joins TRBV7-6 to TRBJ2-3, with a tentative D call TRBD2 (6 bases). V was cut by 7 bases and J by 0 bases, with 14 bases left in between. There are 15 residues in the CDR3. The germline V gene has CDR1 SGHVS and CDR2 FNYEAQ. The CDR3 region has the DNA TGTGCCAGCATCCCTCAGGCGGGAAGCACAGATACGCAGTATTTT. Amino acid sequence: CASIPQAGSTDTQYF.

The chain combines TRBV13 with TRBJ2-1; TRBD2 agrees at 8 bases. This CDR3 comprises 14 residues. The V and J ends lost 4 bases and 6 bases, in that order; junction bases with no gene match: 5. Germline lookup yields CDR1 PRHDT and CDR2 FYEKMQ (reference sequence). This chain's CDR3 is CASSSGLGGNEQFF. The CDR3 nucleotides are TGTGCCAGCAGCTCGGGACTAGGAGGCAATGAGCAGTTCTTC.

The chain combines TRBV14 with TRBJ2-1, with no clear D. Looked up from germline, CDR1 is SGHDN and CDR2 is FVKESK. Trimming cost V 4 bases and J 5 bases, with 3 bases left between them. This CDR3 spans 11 amino acids. This chain's CDR3 is CASSPNNEQFF. The CDR3 DNA is TGTGCCAGCAGCCCCAACAATGAGCAGTTCTTC.

The count of this clone is one. The V call is TRBV18, the J call TRBJ2-7; D is possibly TRBD2 (6 bases). The CDR3 sequence is 14 residues long. V was clipped by 2 bases and J by 4 bases, with 12 bases between them. In germline, CDR1 is KGHSH, CDR2 LQKENI. The CDR3 region is CASSPLEGKYEQYF. CDR3 bases: TGTGCCAGCTCACCATTGGAGGGGAAATACGAGCAGTACTTC.